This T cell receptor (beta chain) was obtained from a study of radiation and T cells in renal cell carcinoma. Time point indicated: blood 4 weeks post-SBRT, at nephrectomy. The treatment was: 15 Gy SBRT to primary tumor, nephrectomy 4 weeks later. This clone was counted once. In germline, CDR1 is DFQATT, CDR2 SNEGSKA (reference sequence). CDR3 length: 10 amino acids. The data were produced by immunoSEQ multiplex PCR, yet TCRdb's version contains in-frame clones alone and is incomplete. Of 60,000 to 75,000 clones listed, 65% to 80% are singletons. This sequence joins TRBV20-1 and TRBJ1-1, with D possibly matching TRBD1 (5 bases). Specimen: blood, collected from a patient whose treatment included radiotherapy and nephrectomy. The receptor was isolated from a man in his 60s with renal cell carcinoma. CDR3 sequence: CSSRGLGAFF. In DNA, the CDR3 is TGCAGCTCACGGGGACTAGGGGCTTTCTTT.